This T cell receptor beta chain is drawn from a study of early T cells in non-severe SARS-CoV-2 infection. Study-level points and caveats: Anti-spike CD8 responses were favored by VDJdb matching, which missed private and CD4 specificities.

Individual cDNA molecules received unique molecular identifiers. TCRdb re-called the 5' RACE reads through MiXCR, storing one row per CDR3 protein. The sample shows 65,000 to 80,000 distinct CDR3 sequences, about 13% of them seen only once. Ten or more counts support this clonotype. Its matching antigen is unknown. The source of this sequence is an adult who was a healthcare worker with PCR-confirmed SARS-CoV-2 infection or an uninfected control (not recorded which). The sequencing sample was made of whole blood.

The CDR3 DNA reads as TGTGCCAGCAGCTCCCGACACTACGAGCAGTACTTC. Amino acids: CASSSRHYEQYF. V gene TRBV11-2 combines with J gene TRBJ2-7, with D unresolved. CDR3 length equals 12 residues. V was shortened by 4 bases and J by 3 bases, with 7 bases between the two germline ends. In germline, CDR1 is SGHAT, CDR2 FQNNGV.